The next 31 T cell receptor beta chains were all read from a single sample in a study of technical replicates of blood from a handful of donors. Assay: immunoSEQ multiplex PCR; the TCRdb copy retains only in-frame clones and omits some. The sample lists 55,000 to 80,000 clones, about 98% occurring once. Sequences were obtained from T cells isolated from PBMCs. The receptors were sampled from a human donor in good health.

The rearrangement uses TRBV30 and TRBJ1-2; 10 nucleotides agree with TRBD1. Germline CDR1 reads GTSNPN; CDR2 reads SVGIG (reference sequence). The CDR3 sequence is 15 residues long. Trimming at V came to 2 bases and at J to 2 bases, leaving 5 bases not matched to a gene. CDR3 sequence reads: CAWSTTGGGNYGYTF. CDR3 DNA: TGTGCCTGGAGTACGACAGGGGGCGGCAACTATGGCTACACCTTC.

This clone appeared once. The chain couples TRBV11-2 to TRBJ2-7, with 7 bases identical to TRBD1. CDR1 and CDR2 (germline): SGHAT, FQNNGV. The CDR3 runs to 14 residues. V lost 2 bases, J lost 3 bases, and 4 bases stayed unmatched. The CDR3 region has the DNA TGTGCCAGCAGCTTACGGGACAGTCACTACGAGCAGTACTTC. Its translation is CASSLRDSHYEQYF. Using reference TRBV11-2 and TRBJ2-7 for the parts outside the CDR3, the full variable domain is EAGVAQSPRYKIIEKRQSVAFWCNPISGHATLYWYQQILGQGPKLLIQFQNNGVVDDSQLPKDRFSAERLKGVDSTLKIQPAKLEDSAVYLCASSLRDSHYEQYFGPGTRLTVT.

The chain combines TRBV25-1 with TRBJ2-7, with D possibly matching TRBD2 (7 bases). Germline loops: CDR1 MGHDK, CDR2 SYGVNS. This CDR3 comprises 14 residues. V lost 6 bases and J lost 3, with 15 bases in between. The CDR3 here is CASSTGRGYYEQYF. The CDR3 coding sequence is TGTGCCAGCAGCACAGGGAGGGGGTACTACGAGCAGTACTTC.

The chain joins TRBV7-2 to TRBJ1-1, with 8 bases aligning to TRBD1. There are 14 residues in the CDR3. With 2 bases clipped from V and 5 bases from J, the junction kept 4 bases outside the gene matches. Germline V CDR1 and CDR2: SGHTA, FQGNSA. CDR3: CASSLRTGLTEAFF. The CDR3 bases are TGTGCCAGCAGCTTACGGACAGGGCTGACTGAAGCTTTCTTT.

This clone appeared once. The rearrangement uses TRBV30 and TRBJ2-2; a possible D gene is TRBD1 (6 bases). CDR1 GTSNPN and CDR2 SVGIG come from the germline V gene (reference sequence). V was clipped by 1 base and J by 0 bases, with 12 bases between them. The length of the CDR3 is 16 residues. DNA of the CDR3: TGTGCCTGGAGTGGGAAAGACAGGCCGAACACCGGGGAGCTGTTTTTT. As protein: CAWSGKDRPNTGELFF.

Only one count was recorded for this clone. This rearrangement joins TRBV10-1 to TRBJ1-1; no reliable D call. Trimming removed 2 bases at V and 1 base at J, with 8 bases between. The CDR3 loop spans 14 amino acids. CDR1 is WNHNN and CDR2 is SYGVQD in the germline V gene (reference sequence). CDR3 sequence: CASSEGSSNTEAFF. The CDR3 region has the DNA TGCGCCAGCAGTGAGGGCAGTTCGAACACTGAAGCTTTCTTT.

CDR3 bases: TGTGCCTGGAATGGGCAGGTTGGGTACGAGCAGTACTTC. Translation gives CAWNGQVGYEQYF. The rearrangement uses TRBV30 and TRBJ2-7; D gene ambiguous. Looked up from germline, CDR1 is GTSNPN and CDR2 is SVGIG (reference sequence). V lost 4 bases and J 4 bases, leaving 14 bases between the germline ends. The CDR3 contains 13 residues. Based on the CDR3 plus reference TRBV30 and TRBJ2-7, the full variable domain is SQTIHQWPATLVQPVGSPLSLECTVEGTSNPNLYWYRQAAGRGLQLLFYSVGIGQISSEVPQNLSASRPQDRQFILSSKKLLLSDSGFYLCAWNGQVGYEQYFGPGTRLTVT.

The CDR3 bases are TGTGCCAGCAGTTCGTGGACAGCGAACACCGGGGAGCTGTTTTTT. Protein product: CASSSWTANTGELFF. This chain connects TRBV7-9 to TRBJ2-2; D is possibly TRBD1 (6 bases). The CDR3 sequence is 15 residues long. Germline lookup yields CDR1 SEHNR and CDR2 FQNEAQ (reference sequence). With 6 bases removed from V and 0 bases from J, the gap between germline ends came to 11 bases.

The chain combines TRBV5-1 with TRBJ1-5; TRBD1 matches at 8 bases. The length of the CDR3 is 14 residues. The J segment lost 5 bases and the V segment lost 5 bases, leaving 6 bases of the junction unmatched. The germline CDR1 and CDR2 sequences are SGHRS and YFSETQ. CDR3 sequence (DNA): TGCGCCAGCAGGCCGACAGGGGATCATCAGCCCCAGCATTTT. It codes for CASRPTGDHQPQHF.

The V gene is TRBV2, the J gene TRBJ2-3; 13 bases are a match to TRBD2. V gave up 8 bases and J gave up 5 bases; unmatched junction bases: 7. The CDR3 consists of 15 residues. Germline CDR1 and CDR2: SNHLY and FYNNEI. This chain's CDR3 is CASDGLAGEKDTQYF. CDR3 sequence (DNA): TGTGCCAGCGACGGACTAGCGGGAGAGAAAGATACGCAGTATTTT.

The rearrangement joins TRBV6-6 to TRBJ2-2, with 7 bases aligning to TRBD2. The V gene end was trimmed by 0 bases and the J gene end by 3 bases; junction bases not matched to a gene: 4. This CDR3 comprises 16 residues. Germline CDR1 MNHNY, CDR2 SVGAGI (reference sequence). CDR3 protein: CASSYSGLADTGELFF. CDR3 nucleotides: TGTGCCAGCAGTTACTCAGGCCTAGCGGACACCGGGGAGCTGTTTTTT.

The sample holds one count of this clone. The CDR3 DNA reads as TGTGCCAGCAGCTTCTTACAGGGGGTTGAAGCTTTCTTT. Encoded protein: CASSFLQGVEAFF. The chain couples TRBV7-3 to TRBJ1-1, with 8 bases that match TRBD1. The CDR3 covers 13 residues. J was trimmed by 7 bases and V by 3 bases; bases with no gene match: 4. The germline CDR1 and CDR2 sequences are SGHTA and FQGTGA.

The CDR3 is CASRPDSVEAFF. CDR3 nucleotides: TGTGCCAGCAGACCCGACAGTGTTGAAGCTTTCTTT. The rearrangement links TRBV6-6 to TRBJ1-1; TRBD1 might be the D (5 bases). Germline assignment: CDR1 MNHNY and CDR2 SVGAGI (reference sequence). The CDR3 runs 12 residues. Trimming left V 6 bases short and J 7 bases short, with 12 bases between.

This chain links TRBV6-1 with TRBJ1-2; D unclear. The CDR3 length is 14 residues. Per germline, CDR1 MNHNS and CDR2 SASEGT. Trimming took off 2 bases at V and 0 bases at J, with 7 bases between the two ends. DNA of the CDR3: TGTGCCAGCAGTGAATCAGTGACTAACTATGGCTACACCTTC. Translated, it gives CASSESVTNYGYTF.

The chain uses TRBV29-1 and TRBJ1-2, with 12 bases identical to TRBD1. The CDR3 totals 15 residues. The junction had 4 bases not matched to a gene; V was cut back by 3 bases and J by 2 bases. The germline V gene has CDR1 SQVTM and CDR2 ANQGSEA. This CDR3 reads CSVEGQGARNYGYTF. CDR3 nucleotide sequence: TGCAGCGTTGAGGGACAGGGGGCTCGGAACTATGGCTACACCTTC. Full variable domain (rest looked up from reference TRBV29-1 and TRBJ1-2): SAVISQKPSRDICQRGTSLTIQCQVDSQVTMMFWYRQQPGQSLTLIATANQGSEATYESGFVIDKFPISRPNLTFSTLTVSNMSPEDSSIYLCSVEGQGARNYGYTFGSGTRLTVV.

J is TRBJ2-7 and V is TRBV2, with 8 bases aligning to TRBD1. Germline assignment: CDR1 SNHLY and CDR2 FYNNEI. CDR3 size: 14 residues. Unmatched junction bases numbered 7, after V lost 5 bases and J lost 4 bases. CDR3 sequence: CASSKQGGGYEQYF. DNA of the CDR3: TGTGCCAGCAGTAAACAGGGGGGCGGGTACGAGCAGTACTTC.

The genes are TRBV28 and TRBJ2-7, with D possibly TRBD1 on 5 matching bases. The length of the CDR3 is 13 residues. V was trimmed by 7 bases and J by 5 bases, leaving 15 bases between them. In germline, CDR1 is MDHEN, CDR2 SYDVKM. The CDR3 is CASKTGLRHEQYF. CDR3 nucleotide sequence: TGTGCCAGCAAAACAGGTTTGCGGCACGAGCAGTACTTC.

A single count supports this clone. The chain links TRBV7-2 to TRBJ2-2, with D perhaps TRBD1 (9 bases). Trimming took 5 bases from V and 5 from J, leaving 18 bases between them. From germline, CDR1 is SGHTA and CDR2 FQGNSA. The CDR3 covers 16 residues. The CDR3 DNA sequence: TGTGCCAGCAGCCGGGGGGGACAGGGTATAACCGGGGAGCTGTTTTTT. Translated: CASSRGGQGITGELFF.

The chain employs TRBV28 and TRBJ2-7; TRBD2 matches 9 bases. Trimming took 5 bases from V and 4 from J; bases not matched to a gene: 12. The CDR3 contains 16 residues. Germline assignment: CDR1 MDHEN and CDR2 SYDVKM. The CDR3, as DNA: TGTGCCAGCAGTGGCGCCCCCAGCGGGAGGACTTACGAGCAGTACTTC. Its protein product is CASSGAPSGRTYEQYF.

The V gene is TRBV9, the J gene TRBJ2-1, with a weak D call TRBD2 (5 bases). Germline V gives CDR1 SGDLS, CDR2 YYNGEE. Trimming took off 0 bases at V and 4 bases at J, with 17 bases between the two ends. The CDR3 covers 17 residues. CDR3 in DNA: TGTGCCAGCAGCGTAGAAACTGGAGGACTTATTTACAATGAGCAGTTCTTC. It encodes CASSVETGGLIYNEQFF.

The rearrangement links TRBV5-1 to TRBJ1-2; 8 bases line up with TRBD1. CDR3 size: 14 residues. V gave up 3 bases and J gave up 2 bases; unmatched junction bases: 3. CDR1 is SGHRS and CDR2 is YFSETQ in the germline V gene. CDR3 residues: CASSYPGGNYGYTF. CDR3 sequence (DNA): TGCGCCAGCAGCTACCCAGGGGGCAACTATGGCTACACCTTC. The full variable domain, its missing parts supplied by reference TRBV5-1 and TRBJ1-2, is KAGVTQTPRYLIKTRGQQVTLSCSPISGHRSVSWYQQTPGQGLQFLFEYFSETQRNKGNFPGRFSGRQFSNSRSEMNVSTLELGDSALYLCASSYPGGNYGYTFGSGTRLTVV.

The chain uses TRBV19 and TRBJ1-5; TRBD1 matches 12 bases. This CDR3 region has 14 residues. With V trimmed by 5 bases and J by 6 bases, 2 bases remained unmatched. CDR1 is LNHDA, CDR2 SQIVND, per germline (reference sequence). In nucleotides, the CDR3 is TGTGCCAGTAGTGGGACAGGGGGCGGTCAGCCCCAGCATTTT. This sequence encodes CASSGTGGGQPQHF. Filled out from reference TRBV19 and TRBJ1-5, the complete variable domain reads DGGITQSPKYLFRKEGQNVTLSCEQNLNHDAMYWYRQDPGQGLRLIYYSQIVNDFQKGDIAEGYSVSREKKESFPLTVTSAQKNPTAFYLCASSGTGGGQPQHFGDGTRLSIL.

The chain couples TRBV6-1 to TRBJ2-4, with 7 bases that match TRBD1. CDR1 is MNHNS, CDR2 SASEGT, per germline. The CDR3 is 14 amino acids. The ends lost 8 bases at V and 0 bases at J; junction bases unmatched: 4. The CDR3 here is CASQWTGAKNIQYF. CDR3 DNA: TGTGCCAGCCAATGGACAGGAGCCAAAAACATTCAGTACTTC.

This sequence joins TRBV6-5 and TRBJ2-7, with 9 bases fitting TRBD1. Germline loops: CDR1 MNHEY, CDR2 SVGAGI. This CDR3 has 14 residues. After removal of 5 bases from V and 5 bases from J, the junction contained 7 bases not matched to a gene. CDR3 nucleotides: TGTGCCAGCAGTGGGGGACAGGGAATAAACGAGCAGTACTTC. The encoded protein is CASSGGQGINEQYF.

This rearrangement joins TRBV11-1 to TRBJ1-2, with D possibly TRBD1 on 5 matching bases. The V end lost 5 bases, the J end lost 7 bases, and 20 bases lay between the germline ends. Germline CDR1 SGHAT, CDR2 FQDESV (reference sequence). This CDR3 spans 15 amino acids. The CDR3 DNA reads TGTGCCAGCAGCGTCCACAGGACCCCAAGAGGTGGCTACACCTTC. Its translation: CASSVHRTPRGGYTF.

This sequence joins TRBV5-1 and TRBJ2-3; 7 bases agree with TRBD1. From germline, CDR1 is SGHRS and CDR2 YFSETQ. The V gene end was trimmed by 2 bases and the J gene end by 6 bases; junction bases not matched to a gene: 6. There are 14 residues in the CDR3. In DNA form, the CDR3 reads TGCGCCAGCAGCTTAGCACAGGGGAGCGATACGCAGTATTTT. Translated: CASSLAQGSDTQYF.

The chain combines TRBV6-5 with TRBJ2-1, with 10 bases lining up with TRBD2. V gave up 2 bases and J gave up 7 bases; unmatched junction bases: 5. Germline V lookup: CDR1 MNHEY, CDR2 SVGAGI. This CDR3 contains 15 residues. CDR3 residues: CASSYRASGSNEQFF. The CDR3 bases are TGTGCCAGCAGTTACAGGGCTAGCGGGAGTAATGAGCAGTTCTTC.

The chain carries TRBV30 and TRBJ2-3; TRBD2 might be the D (6 bases). Germline V lookup: CDR1 GTSNPN, CDR2 SVGIG (reference sequence). This CDR3 region has 11 residues. V lost 0 bases, J lost 14 bases, and 12 bases lay in between. This CDR3 is CAWSVKAGLYF. CDR3 nucleotides: TGTGCCTGGAGTGTAAAGGCGGGACTGTATTTT.

V gene TRBV10-1 combines with J gene TRBJ2-7, with 10 bases matching TRBD1. The CDR3 length is 15 residues. Germline CDR1 WNHNN, CDR2 SYGVQD (reference sequence). V trimming: 5 bases; J trimming: 2 bases; junction bases outside the gene matches: 6. The CDR3 here is CASSSAGQGAYEQYF. The CDR3 DNA follows: TGCGCCAGCAGTTCGGCCGGACAGGGGGCCTACGAGCAGTACTTC.

The J gene is TRBJ2-1, the V gene TRBV7-9, with 10 bases identical to TRBD1. CDR1 is SEHNR and CDR2 is FQNEAQ in the germline V gene (reference sequence). This CDR3 contains 15 residues. J lost 6 bases, V lost 3 bases, and 5 bases had no gene match. In DNA form, the CDR3 reads TGTGCCAGCAGCTTCCGGGACAGGGGTCCCAATGAGCAGTTCTTC. Its translation is CASSFRDRGPNEQFF.

V is TRBV19 and J is TRBJ1-2; 7 bases are shared with TRBD1. The CDR3 covers 16 residues. The trim removed 4 bases at V and 4 bases at J, leaving 12 bases unmatched. CDR1 LNHDA and CDR2 SQIVND come from the germline V gene (reference sequence). CDR3 sequence reads: CASSTNRHDRAYGYTF. The CDR3 DNA reads as TGTGCCAGTAGTACGAATCGACACGACAGGGCCTATGGCTACACCTTC.